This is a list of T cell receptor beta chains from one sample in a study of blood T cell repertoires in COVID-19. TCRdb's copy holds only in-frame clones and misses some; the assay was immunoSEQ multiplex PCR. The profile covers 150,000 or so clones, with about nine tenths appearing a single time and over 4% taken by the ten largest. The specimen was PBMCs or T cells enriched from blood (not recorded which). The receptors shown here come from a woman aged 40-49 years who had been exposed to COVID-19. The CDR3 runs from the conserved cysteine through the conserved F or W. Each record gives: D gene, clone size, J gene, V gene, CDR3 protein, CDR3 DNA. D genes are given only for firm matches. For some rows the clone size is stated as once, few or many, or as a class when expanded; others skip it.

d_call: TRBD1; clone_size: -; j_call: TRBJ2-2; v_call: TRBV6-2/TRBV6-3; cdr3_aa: CASTPGTANTGELFF; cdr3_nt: TGTGCCAGCACCCCCGGGACAGCGAACACCGGGGAGCTGTTTTTT
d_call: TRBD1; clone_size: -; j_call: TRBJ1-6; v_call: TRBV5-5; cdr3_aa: CASSLRQGGNSPLHF; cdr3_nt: TGTGCCAGCAGCTTAAGGCAGGGGGGCAATTCACCCCTCCACTTT
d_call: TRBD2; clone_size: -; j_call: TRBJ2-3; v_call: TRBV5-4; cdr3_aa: CASSPNPGTRRFGDTQYF; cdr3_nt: TGTGCCAGCAGCCCCAACCCCGGGACTAGAAGGTTCGGAGATACGCAGTATTTT
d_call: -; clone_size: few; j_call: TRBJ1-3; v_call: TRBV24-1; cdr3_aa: CATSDRNTIYF; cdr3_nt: TGTGCCACCAGTGACAGAAACACCATATATTTT
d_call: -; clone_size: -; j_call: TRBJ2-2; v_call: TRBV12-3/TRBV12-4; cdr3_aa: CASSLLNTGELFF; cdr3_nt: TGTGCCAGCAGTTTACTGAACACCGGGGAGCTGTTTTTT
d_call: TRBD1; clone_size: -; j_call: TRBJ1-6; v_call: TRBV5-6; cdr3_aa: CASSRRDRGNNSPLHF; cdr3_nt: TGTGCCAGCAGCCGGCGCGACAGGGGAAATAATTCACCCCTCCACTTT
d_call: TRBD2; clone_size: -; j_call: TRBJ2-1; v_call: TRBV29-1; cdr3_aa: CSVELSLAGANEQFF; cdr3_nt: TGCAGCGTTGAACTCAGTCTAGCGGGAGCCAATGAGCAGTTCTTC
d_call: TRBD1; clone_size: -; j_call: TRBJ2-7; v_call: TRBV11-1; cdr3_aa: CASSLGQGTFHEQYF; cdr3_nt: TGTGCCAGCAGCTTGGGACAGGGGACATTCCACGAGCAGTACTTC
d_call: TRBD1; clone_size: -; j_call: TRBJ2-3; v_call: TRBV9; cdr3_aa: CASSVAATGNADTQYF; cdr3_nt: TGTGCCAGCAGCGTAGCGGCGACAGGGAATGCAGATACGCAGTATTTT
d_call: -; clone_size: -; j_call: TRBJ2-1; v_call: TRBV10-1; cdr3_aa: CASSPRVSFTYNEQFF; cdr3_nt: TGCGCCAGCTCTCCGAGGGTGTCCTTCACCTACAATGAGCAGTTCTTC
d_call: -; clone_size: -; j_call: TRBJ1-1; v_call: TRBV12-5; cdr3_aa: CASGFGAGMGTEAFF; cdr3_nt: TGTGCTAGTGGTTTTGGTGCAGGGATGGGCACTGAAGCTTTCTTT
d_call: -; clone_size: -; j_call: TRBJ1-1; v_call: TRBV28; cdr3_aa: CASSLNSLLEAFF; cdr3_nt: TGTGCCAGCAGTTTAAACAGCCTTTTAGAGGCTTTCTTT
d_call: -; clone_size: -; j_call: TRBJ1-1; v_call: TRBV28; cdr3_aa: CASSTGSHGAFF; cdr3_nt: TGTGCCAGCAGCACAGGTTCTCACGGGGCTTTCTTT
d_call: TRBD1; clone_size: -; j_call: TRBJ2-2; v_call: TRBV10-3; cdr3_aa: CAIGRDRYTGELFF; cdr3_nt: TGTGCCATCGGACGGGACAGGTACACCGGGGAGCTGTTTTTT
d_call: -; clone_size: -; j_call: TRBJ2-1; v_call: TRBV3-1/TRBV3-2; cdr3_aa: CASSQDVASAYNEQFF; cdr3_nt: TGTGCCAGCAGCCAAGATGTAGCTAGCGCTTACAATGAGCAGTTCTTC
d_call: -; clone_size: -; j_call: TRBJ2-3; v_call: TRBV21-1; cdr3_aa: CASSKGGPAVKDTQYF; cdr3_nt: TGTGCCAGCAGCAAAGGTGGTCCGGCGGTCAAAGATACGCAGTATTTT
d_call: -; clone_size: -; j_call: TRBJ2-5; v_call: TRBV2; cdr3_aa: CASSDSTRETQYF; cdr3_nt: TGTGCCAGCAGTGACTCAACCCGGGAGACCCAGTACTTC
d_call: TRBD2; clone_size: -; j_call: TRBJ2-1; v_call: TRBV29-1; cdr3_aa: CSVLGLVNEQFF; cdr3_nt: TGCAGCGTTCTCGGACTAGTCAATGAGCAGTTCTTC
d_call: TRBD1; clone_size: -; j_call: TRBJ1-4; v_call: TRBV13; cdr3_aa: CASSTQGAANEKLFF; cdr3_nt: TGTGCCAGCAGCACACAGGGGGCGGCTAATGAAAAACTGTTTTTT
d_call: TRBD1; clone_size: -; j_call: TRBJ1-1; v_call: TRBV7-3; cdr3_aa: CASSYGTVNTEAFF; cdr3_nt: TGTGCCAGCAGCTATGGGACAGTGAACACTGAAGCTTTCTTT
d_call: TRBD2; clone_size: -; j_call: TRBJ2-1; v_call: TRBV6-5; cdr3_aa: CASSYSSASGNNEQFF; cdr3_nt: TGTGCCAGCAGTTACTCGAGTGCTAGCGGCAACAATGAGCAGTTCTTC
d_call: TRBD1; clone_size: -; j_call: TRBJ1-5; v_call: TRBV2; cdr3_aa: CASKRTAGGNQPQHF; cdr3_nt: TGTGCCAGCAAAAGAACTGCAGGGGGGAATCAGCCCCAGCATTTT
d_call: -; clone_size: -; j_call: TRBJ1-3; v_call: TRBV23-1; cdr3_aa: CASSLGNTIYF; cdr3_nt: TGCGCCAGCAGCCTAGGAAACACCATATATTTT
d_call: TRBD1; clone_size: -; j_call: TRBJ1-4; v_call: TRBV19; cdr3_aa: CASSIEGAATNEKLFF; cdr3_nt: TGTGCCAGTTCAATAGAGGGGGCTGCAACTAATGAAAAACTGTTTTTT
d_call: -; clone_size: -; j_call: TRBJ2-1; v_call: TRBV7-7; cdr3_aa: CASSLWVGSGDHNEQFF; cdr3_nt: TGTGCCAGCAGCTTATGGGTTGGTTCGGGAGACCACAATGAGCAGTTCTTC
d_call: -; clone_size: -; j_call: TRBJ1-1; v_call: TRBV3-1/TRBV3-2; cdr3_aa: CASNMWFLNTEAFF; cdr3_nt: TGTGCCAGCAACATGTGGTTTTTGAACACTGAAGCTTTCTTT
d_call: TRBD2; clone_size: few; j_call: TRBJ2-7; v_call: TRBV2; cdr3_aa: CAGRISLAGEGEQYF; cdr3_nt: TGTGCCGGGCGGATTTCCTTAGCGGGAGAGGGCGAGCAGTACTTC
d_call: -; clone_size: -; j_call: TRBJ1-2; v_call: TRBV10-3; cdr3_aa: CAISPSDSGYGYTF; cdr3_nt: TGTGCCATCTCCCCCTCGGACAGTGGGTATGGCTACACCTTC
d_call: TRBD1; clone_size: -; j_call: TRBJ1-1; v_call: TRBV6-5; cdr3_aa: CASSYFLGQGREAFF; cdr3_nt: TGTGCCAGCAGTTACTTCCTTGGACAGGGACGGGAAGCTTTCTTT
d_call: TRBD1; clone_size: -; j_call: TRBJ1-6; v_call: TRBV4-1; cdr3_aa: CASSQGQGYNSPLHF; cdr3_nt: TGCGCCAGCAGCCAGGGACAGGGCTATAATTCACCCCTCCACTTT
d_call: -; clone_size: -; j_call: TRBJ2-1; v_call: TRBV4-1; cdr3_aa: CASSPSHRASDEQFF; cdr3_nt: TGCGCCAGCAGCCCATCTCACAGGGCATCAGATGAGCAGTTCTTC
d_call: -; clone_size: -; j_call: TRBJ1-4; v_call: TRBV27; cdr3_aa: CASTRGQGGEKLFF; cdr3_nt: TGTGCCAGCACTAGAGGCCAGGGCGGTGAAAAACTGTTTTTT
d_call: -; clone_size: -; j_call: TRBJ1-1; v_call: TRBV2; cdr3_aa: CASSEGGYGDRTEAFF; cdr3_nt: TGTGCCAGCAGCGAGGGGGGGTATGGGGATCGGACTGAAGCTTTCTTT
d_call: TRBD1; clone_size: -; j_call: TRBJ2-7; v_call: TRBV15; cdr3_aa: CATSRSDRGVYEQYF; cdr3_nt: TGTGCCACCAGCAGATCCGACAGGGGTGTATACGAGCAGTACTTC
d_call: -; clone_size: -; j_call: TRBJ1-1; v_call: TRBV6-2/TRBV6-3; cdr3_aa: CASSYRVNTEAFF; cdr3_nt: TGTGCCAGCAGTTACCGGGTGAACACTGAAGCTTTCTTT
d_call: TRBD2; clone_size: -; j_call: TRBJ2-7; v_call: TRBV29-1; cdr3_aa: CSVERASGYEQYF; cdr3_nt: TGCAGCGTTGAAAGGGCTAGCGGCTACGAGCAGTACTTC
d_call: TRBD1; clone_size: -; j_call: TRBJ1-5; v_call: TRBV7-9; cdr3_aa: CASSKEDRSNQPQHF; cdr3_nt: TGTGCCAGCAGCAAAGAGGACAGGAGCAATCAGCCCCAGCATTTT
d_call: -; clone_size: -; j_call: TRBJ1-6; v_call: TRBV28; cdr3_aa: CASKIGGADNSPLHF; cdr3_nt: TGTGCCAGCAAAATAGGGGGGGCGGACAATTCACCCCTCCACTTT
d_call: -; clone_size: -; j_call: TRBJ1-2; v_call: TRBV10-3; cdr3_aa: CAISAQQGDGYTF; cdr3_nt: TGTGCCATCAGTGCCCAGCAGGGTGACGGCTACACCTTC
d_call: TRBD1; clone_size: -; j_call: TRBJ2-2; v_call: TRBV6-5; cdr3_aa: CASSSRTGNTGELFF; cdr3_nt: TGTGCCAGCAGTTCACGGACAGGGAACACCGGGGAGCTGTTTTTT
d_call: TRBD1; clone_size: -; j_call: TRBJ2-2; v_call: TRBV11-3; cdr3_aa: CASSQGQGIAGELFF; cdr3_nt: TGTGCCAGCAGCCAGGGACAGGGCATCGCCGGGGAGCTGTTTTTT
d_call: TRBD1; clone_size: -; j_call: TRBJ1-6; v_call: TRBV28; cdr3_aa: CASSSSDRVGSPLHF; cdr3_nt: TGTGCCAGCAGTTCGTCAGACAGGGTCGGTTCACCCCTCCACTTT
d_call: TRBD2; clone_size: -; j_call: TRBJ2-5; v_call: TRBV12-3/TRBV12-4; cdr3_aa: CASSFVAGTQYF; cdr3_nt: TGTGCCAGCAGTTTCGTAGCGGGGACCCAGTACTTC
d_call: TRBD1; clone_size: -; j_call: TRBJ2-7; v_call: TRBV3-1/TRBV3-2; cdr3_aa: CASSQGQGAFEQYF; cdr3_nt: TGTGCCAGCAGCCAAGGACAGGGGGCCTTCGAGCAGTACTTC
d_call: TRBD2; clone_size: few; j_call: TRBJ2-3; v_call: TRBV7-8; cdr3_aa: CASSHGGKMTDTQYF; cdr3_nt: TGTGCCAGCAGCCACGGGGGGAAGATGACAGATACGCAGTATTTT
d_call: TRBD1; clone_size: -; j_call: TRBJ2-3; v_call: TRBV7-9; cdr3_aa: CASSTGEPDTQYF; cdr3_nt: TGTGCCAGCAGCACAGGGGAGCCAGATACGCAGTATTTT
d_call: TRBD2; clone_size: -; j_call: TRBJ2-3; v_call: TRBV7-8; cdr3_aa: CASSLYGTSGGATDTQYF; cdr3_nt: TGTGCCAGCAGCTTATACGGGACTAGCGGGGGGGCCACAGATACGCAGTATTTT
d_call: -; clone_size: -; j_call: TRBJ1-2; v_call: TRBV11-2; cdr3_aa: CASSFSGDGGYTF; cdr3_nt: TGTGCCAGCAGCTTTTCAGGGGATGGTGGCTACACCTTC
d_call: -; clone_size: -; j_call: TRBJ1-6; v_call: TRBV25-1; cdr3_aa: CASSGSPSSYNSPLHF; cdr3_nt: TGTGCCAGCAGTGGATCGCCGAGCTCCTATAATTCACCCCTCCACTTT
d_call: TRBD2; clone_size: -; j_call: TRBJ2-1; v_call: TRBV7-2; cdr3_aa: CASSPIAGVNHNEQFF; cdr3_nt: TGTGCCAGCAGCCCCATAGCGGGAGTGAATCACAATGAGCAGTTCTTC
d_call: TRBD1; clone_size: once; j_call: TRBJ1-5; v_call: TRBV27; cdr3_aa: CASSRTGGQPQHF; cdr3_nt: TGTGCCAGCAGTAGGACAGGGGGCCAGCCCCAGCATTTT
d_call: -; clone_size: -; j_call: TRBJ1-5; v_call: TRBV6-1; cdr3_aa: CASSEVSGKRNQPQHF; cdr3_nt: TGTGCCAGCAGTGAAGTGTCGGGGAAGCGCAATCAGCCCCAGCATTTT
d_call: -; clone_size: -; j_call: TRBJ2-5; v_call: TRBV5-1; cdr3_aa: CASRWQGQETQYF; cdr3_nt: TGCGCCAGCAGGTGGCAGGGCCAAGAGACCCAGTACTTC
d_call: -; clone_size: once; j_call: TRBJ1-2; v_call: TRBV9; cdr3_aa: CASSQPRGKATF; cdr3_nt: TGTGCCAGCAGCCAACCAAGGGGGAAGGCCACCTTC
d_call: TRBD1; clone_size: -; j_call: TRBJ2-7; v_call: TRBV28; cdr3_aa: CASRSPGQGVGQYF; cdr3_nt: TGTGCCAGCAGATCGCCGGGACAGGGGGTGGGGCAGTACTTC